This entry concerns a single T cell receptor beta chain. The data were taken from a study of ipilimumab plus nivolumab after autologous stem cell transplantation. Profiling relied on immunoSEQ multiplex PCR, and the TCRdb table lists in-frame clones only, not all of them. The sample includes about 43,000 clones, 88% of them seen just once. Ipilimumab, 1 mg/kg, started 14 to 28 days after autologous transplant. This specimen consisted of PBMCs, obtained in a trial of ipilimumab plus nivolumab as post-transplant consolidation. The sequence was obtained from a male donor with multiple myeloma.

Here the CDR3 DNA reads TGTGCCAGCAGCCTCGGACGCCCCGATGGCTACACCTTC. Translating it yields CASSLGRPDGYTF. The V call is TRBV5-4, the J call TRBJ1-2; D gene unclear. From germline, CDR1 is SGHNT and CDR2 YYREEE (reference sequence). CDR3 length equals 13 residues. V shed 4 bases and J shed 6 bases, with 13 bases lying between them.